This passage covers 3 T cell receptor beta chains from one sample sequenced in a study of cytomegalovirus exposure and HLA in healthy donors. It was with 60 Vbeta and 13 Jbeta primers that the PCR ran. Clones were sequenced by immunoSEQ multiplex PCR, and TCRdb holds only the in-frame ones, with some missing. The repertoire has 150,000 or so clones, about 86% of them found once; the top ten carry over 1.5%. Source material: PBMCs. Receptor source: a woman aged 18 to 35 in good health and CMV-seronegative.

V gene TRBV5-1 combines with J gene TRBJ1-2, with D unclear. The CDR3 extends over 14 amino acids. V lost 4 bases to trimming and J lost 4 bases, with 14 bases between them. The germline gives CDR1 SGHRS, CDR2 YFSETQ. The CDR3 nucleotides are TGCGCCAGCAGCCCGGAGGCAGTTCTCTATGGCTACACCTTC. Residues: CASSPEAVLYGYTF.

J is TRBJ1-2 and V is TRBV7-2; TRBD1 matches at 9 bases. The CDR3 runs 15 residues. CDR1 and CDR2 (germline): SGHTA, FQGNSA. V lost 5 bases to trimming and J lost 4 bases; unmatched junction nucleotides: 8. CDR3 in amino acids: CASSALGQGTYGYTF. CDR3 DNA sequence: TGTGCCAGCAGCGCCCTGGGACAGGGAACCTATGGCTACACCTTC. The whole variable domain, filled in from reference TRBV7-2 and TRBJ1-2, reads GAGVSQSPSNKVTEKGKDVELRCDPISGHTALYWYRQSLGQGLEFLIYFQGNSAPDKSGLPSDRFSAERTGGSVSTLTIQRTQQEDSAVYLCASSALGQGTYGYTFGSGTRLTVV.

The V and J genes are TRBV14 and TRBJ2-7, with 8 bases lining up with TRBD1. The ends lost 1 base at V and 3 bases at J; junction bases unmatched: 5. Germline CDR1 and CDR2: SGHDN and FVKESK. This CDR3 contains 15 residues. CDR3 bases: TGTGCCAGCAGCCAAGTGACAGGGGCGGTCTACGAGCAGTACTTC. Encoded protein: CASSQVTGAVYEQYF.